Below are 31 T cell receptor beta chains sequenced from a single sample in a study of cytomegalovirus exposure and HLA in healthy donors. The method was immunoSEQ multiplex PCR; TCRdb's version includes in-frame clones alone and lacks a portion of them. The sample has roughly 73,000 clones; 85% to 95% are singletons. Sample: PBMCs. These receptors were taken from a man aged 18 to 35 in good health and CMV-seronegative.

Only a few counts were recorded for this clone. The chain recombines TRBV27 with TRBJ1-6; no definite D call. Trimming took 6 bases from V and 6 from J, leaving 9 bases between them. The CDR3 loop spans 13 amino acids. The germline V gene encodes CDR1 MNHEY and CDR2 SMNVEV (reference sequence). CDR3 protein: CASSPGSNSPLHF. The DNA for the CDR3 is TGTGCCAGCAGCCCCGGGAGTAATTCACCCCTCCACTTT.

The chain carries TRBV30 and TRBJ1-1; 7 bases match TRBD1. The V and J ends lost 0 bases and 3 bases, in that order; junction bases with no gene match: 1. The CDR3 consists of 13 residues. CDR1 is GTSNPN, CDR2 SVGIG, per germline (reference sequence). CDR3 residues: CAWSVTGHTEAFF. The CDR3 region has the DNA TGTGCCTGGAGTGTGACAGGGCACACTGAAGCTTTCTTT.

The chain combines TRBV28 with TRBJ2-4, with 9 nucleotides matching TRBD2. J gave up 6 bases and V 7 bases, and 13 bases lay outside the gene matches. The germline V gene has CDR1 MDHEN and CDR2 SYDVKM. There are 16 residues in the CDR3. This CDR3 reads CASTAGSGGFVNIQYF. CDR3 nucleotide sequence: TGTGCCAGCACCGCTGGTAGCGGGGGTTTCGTAAACATTCAGTACTTC.

This rearrangement joins TRBV7-8 to TRBJ2-1, with 12 positions matching TRBD2. This CDR3 comprises 15 residues. From germline, CDR1 is SGHVS and CDR2 FQNEAQ. J was trimmed by 8 bases and V by 1 base; bases with no gene match: 3. CDR3 loop: CASSLGTSGVYEQFF. As DNA, the CDR3 is TGTGCCAGCAGCTTAGGGACTAGCGGGGTATATGAGCAGTTCTTC.

V usage is TRBV27 and J usage is TRBJ1-4, with TRBD1 identical over 7 bases. The CDR3 is made up of 15 amino acids. V lost 5 bases, J lost 0 bases, and 3 bases stayed unmatched. The germline V gene has CDR1 MNHEY and CDR2 SMNVEV (reference sequence). The CDR3 DNA follows: TGTGCCAGCAGTGCCGGGACAGCAACTAATGAAAAACTGTTTTTT. The encoded protein is CASSAGTATNEKLFF.

CDR3 residues: CASSQVVVEQFF. Written as DNA, the CDR3 is TGTGCCAGCAGCCAGGTAGTTGTTGAGCAGTTCTTC. This sequence joins TRBV14 and TRBJ2-1; D gene ambiguous. The V end was cut by 3 bases, the J end by 9 bases, with 9 bases between. CDR1 is SGHDN, CDR2 FVKESK, per germline. This CDR3 has 12 amino acids.

The chain uses TRBV14 and TRBJ2-3; 7 bases align to TRBD2. The germline V gene encodes CDR1 SGHDN and CDR2 FVKESK. With 0 bases clipped from V and 3 bases from J, the junction kept 6 bases outside the gene matches. This CDR3 contains 16 residues. The DNA for the CDR3 is TGTGCCAGCAGCCAAGAGGCCGGACTAGTAACAGATACGCAGTATTTT. Protein sequence: CASSQEAGLVTDTQYF.

This sequence joins TRBV9 and TRBJ1-2, with 7 positions matching TRBD1. CDR1 is SGDLS, CDR2 YYNGEE, per germline. This CDR3 spans 14 amino acids. Trimming at V came to 0 bases and at J to 4 bases, leaving 3 bases not matched to a gene. The CDR3 loop is CASSVDRGFYGYTF. CDR3 sequence (DNA): TGTGCCAGCAGCGTAGACAGGGGCTTCTATGGCTACACCTTC.

J is TRBJ1-2 and V is TRBV7-3; D unresolved. Germline V CDR1 and CDR2: SGHTA, FQGTGA. The CDR3 is 12 amino acids. Trimming shortened V by 5 bases and J by 6 bases, and 10 bases separated the two germline ends. CDR3 nucleotide sequence: TGTGCCAGCAGCCCCCCCGGGGATGGCTACACCTTC. This codes for CASSPPGDGYTF.

This chain links TRBV30 with TRBJ2-5; 7 bases are shared with TRBD2. Germline assignment: CDR1 GTSNPN and CDR2 SVGIG (reference sequence). This CDR3 is built from 14 residues. Trimming at V came to 4 bases and at J to 3 bases, leaving 8 bases not matched to a gene. CDR3 in DNA: TGTGCCTGGAACCCAACCGCGGGGGAAGAGACCCAGTACTTC. It is translated as CAWNPTAGEETQYF.

V gene TRBV2 combines with J gene TRBJ2-2; 10 bases line up with TRBD2. Germline V gene sequence: CDR1 SNHLY, CDR2 FYNNEI. J gave up 0 bases and V 6 bases, and 10 bases lay outside the gene matches. This CDR3 is built from 18 residues. This CDR3 reads CASRTYPGLATNTGELFF. The CDR3 nucleotides are TGTGCCAGCAGAACATATCCGGGACTAGCGACGAACACCGGGGAGCTGTTTTTT.

This clone was counted only a few times. The chain couples TRBV6-1 to TRBJ2-7, with 7 nucleotides matching TRBD1. V shed 6 bases and J 0 bases; nucleotides not matched to a gene: 8. This CDR3 has 15 amino acids. CDR1 and CDR2 from the germline V gene are MNHNS and SASEGT. CDR3 nucleotide sequence: TGTGCCAGCAGGACCCCGGGACAGAGCTCCTACGAGCAGTACTTC. Its translation is CASRTPGQSSYEQYF.

This chain connects TRBV5-1 to TRBJ2-1, with D possibly TRBD2 on 6 matching bases. This CDR3 has 13 residues. V lost 0 bases to trimming and J lost 7 bases, with 8 bases between them. The germline gives CDR1 SGHRS, CDR2 YFSETQ. The CDR3 region is CASSLDGGNEQFF. CDR3 coding DNA: TGCGCCAGCAGCTTGGATGGAGGGAATGAGCAGTTCTTC.

This clone was recorded once. CDR3 nucleotides: TGTGCCAGCAGTGGTCATTGGGGGGGGGAGGCTGAAGCTTTCTTT. As protein: CASSGHWGGEAEAFF. The chain has TRBV28 and TRBJ1-1; TRBD1 is a possible D gene (5 bases). CDR3 length: 15 residues. V shed 5 bases and J shed 6 bases, with 19 bases lying between them. Germline CDR1 is MDHEN and CDR2 is SYDVKM.

The rearrangement uses TRBV10-3 and TRBJ1-5; D is possibly TRBD1 (5 bases). Germline CDR1 reads ENHRY; CDR2 reads SYGVKD. The V gene lost 2 bases and the J gene lost 5 bases, with 10 bases spanning the gap. The CDR3 extends over 14 amino acids. The chain's CDR3 is CAISETTGDQPQHF. The CDR3 DNA sequence: TGTGCCATCAGTGAGACGACGGGGGATCAGCCCCAGCATTTT.

The chain couples TRBV6-1 to TRBJ2-3; 15 bases fit TRBD2. Germline V gene lookup returns CDR1 MNHNS and CDR2 SASEGT. The CDR3 loop spans 16 amino acids. The V segment lost 4 bases and the J segment 5 bases; nucleotides outside the gene matches: 4. The DNA for the CDR3 is TGTGCCAGCAGTGGGACTAGCGGGGGGGTGCTAGATACGCAGTATTTT. It translates to CASSGTSGGVLDTQYF.

The chain recombines TRBV18 with TRBJ1-2, with 7 bases aligning to TRBD1. With 0 bases clipped from V and 6 bases from J, the junction kept 7 bases outside the gene matches. Per germline, CDR1 KGHSH and CDR2 LQKENI. The CDR3 is 15 residues long. This CDR3 is CASSPPTTGENGYTF. The CDR3 nucleotides read TGTGCCAGCTCACCACCGACTACAGGGGAGAATGGCTACACCTTC.

V gene TRBV2 combines with J gene TRBJ1-2; 9 bases match TRBD1. CDR1 is SNHLY, CDR2 FYNNEI, per germline. V shed 4 bases and J 4 bases; nucleotides not matched to a gene: 7. The CDR3 length is 15 residues. Here the CDR3 reads CASSGNRGRSYGYTF. DNA of the CDR3: TGTGCCAGCAGTGGGAACAGGGGGCGCAGCTATGGCTACACCTTC.

The rearrangement joins TRBV7-2 to TRBJ2-5, with a tentative D call TRBD1 (6 bases). Germline CDR1 SGHTA, CDR2 FQGNSA. Trimming removed 5 bases at V and 1 base at J, with 11 bases between. There are 14 residues in the CDR3. CDR3 coding DNA: TGTGCCAGCAGCCCTGTGGGGGCCCAAGAGACCCAGTACTTC. This sequence encodes CASSPVGAQETQYF.

As to this clone: An end of the junction does not agree with germline; a read error may underlie this. The chain links TRBV7-7 to TRBJ1-3; D might be TRBD1 (6 bases). This CDR3 is built from 14 residues. Per germline, CDR1 SSHAT and CDR2 FNYEAQ (reference sequence). As DNA, the CDR3 is TGTGCTAGCAGCCGGGACAACTCTGGAAACACCATATATTTT. It specifies CASSRDNSGNTIYF.

The chain joins TRBV9 to TRBJ2-7; the match to TRBD1 covers 9 bases. The ends lost 4 bases at V and 3 bases at J; junction bases unmatched: 5. The CDR3 totals 14 residues. Per germline, CDR1 SGDLS and CDR2 YYNGEE. For the CDR3, the DNA is TGTGCCAGCAGCTTCAGGGACAGGGACTACGAGCAGTACTTC. Translated, it gives CASSFRDRDYEQYF.

The chain employs TRBV19 and TRBJ1-1; D gene uncertain. Germline V gene data show CDR1 as LNHDA and CDR2 as SQIVND (reference sequence). The V end was cut by 5 bases, the J end by 4 bases, with 11 bases between. The CDR3 has 13 residues. The CDR3 coding sequence is TGTGCCAGTAGTTTTTTGGCGGCCACTGAAGCTTTCTTT. It encodes CASSFLAATEAFF.

The V and J genes are TRBV10-3 and TRBJ1-3, with D possibly matching TRBD1 (5 bases). The CDR3 covers 18 residues. Per germline, CDR1 ENHRY and CDR2 SYGVKD. V was shortened by 3 bases and J by 7 bases, with 25 bases between the two germline ends. The CDR3 bases are TGTGCCATCAGTGATGAGAGGGTCGGGACTAGGGGATCCAACACCATATATTTT. Protein: CAISDERVGTRGSNTIYF.

This chain joins TRBV9 and TRBJ1-2, with D maybe TRBD1 (5 bases). This CDR3 contains 14 residues. Per germline, CDR1 SGDLS and CDR2 YYNGEE. Between the trimmed V and J ends, which lost 0 bases and 4 bases, there was a span of 10 bases. CDR3 in amino acids: CASSVDPGPYGYTF. In nucleotides, the CDR3 is TGTGCCAGCAGCGTAGATCCAGGGCCCTATGGCTACACCTTC.

This clone was picked up one time. This chain joins TRBV27 and TRBJ1-2; D is unresolved. Per the germline V gene, CDR1 is MNHEY and CDR2 is SMNVEV (reference sequence). CDR3 length: 13 amino acids. V gave up 7 bases and J gave up 5 bases, with 14 bases separating them. For the CDR3, the DNA is TGTGCCAGCAAGCGGACCGAGACTTATGGCTACACCTTC. The encoded protein is CASKRTETYGYTF.

The chain has TRBV9 and TRBJ2-3; 8 nucleotides match TRBD2. V shed 3 bases, J shed 0 bases, and the junction held 6 bases outside the gene matches. The CDR3 is 16 amino acids. Germline CDR1 is SGDLS and CDR2 is YYNGEE. CDR3 nucleotide sequence: TGTGCCAGCAGCGGTTCAGCGGGGGTTAGCACAGATACGCAGTATTTT. Encoded protein: CASSGSAGVSTDTQYF. Supplemented by reference TRBV9 and TRBJ2-3, the full variable domain reads DSGVTQTPKHLITATGQRVTLRCSPRSGDLSVYWYQQSLDQGLQFLIQYYNGEERAKGNILERFSAQQFPDLHSELNLSSLELGDSALYFCASSGSAGVSTDTQYFGPGTRLTVL.

The chain employs TRBV15 and TRBJ1-5; D is ambiguous. Trimming cost V 3 bases and J 4 bases, with 16 bases left between them. Germline CDR1 is LNHNV and CDR2 is YYDKDF (reference sequence). The CDR3 totals 16 residues. The CDR3 DNA reads TGTGCCACCAGCAGGCGGATACGGGAGGCAAATCAGCCCCAGCATTTT. Translated, it gives CATSRRIREANQPQHF.

V is TRBV30 and J is TRBJ1-2, with D hard to call. CDR3 size: 18 residues. The V and J ends lost 5 bases and 1 base respectively, with 26 bases between them. Germline values: CDR1 GTSNPN, CDR2 SVGIG (reference sequence). As DNA, the CDR3 is TGTGCCTGGGAGCCTCTCCCTCGAGGGCTGGAGATTAACTATGGCTACACCTTC. Translating gives CAWEPLPRGLEINYGYTF.

DNA of the CDR3: TGTGCCAGCAGTTCCCCGGGAGAGGGCAAAAGTTTTGGCTACACCTTC. Encoded protein: CASSSPGEGKSFGYTF. The chain uses TRBV28 and TRBJ1-2, with D unclear. Germline-derived CDR1 and CDR2 are MDHEN and SYDVKM. This CDR3 has 16 residues. The V end was cut by 4 bases, the J end by 7 bases, with 22 bases between.

This clone was seen just once. The chain recombines TRBV6-4 with TRBJ2-3; D might be TRBD2 (7 bases). This CDR3 has 15 amino acids. Germline CDR1 and CDR2: MRHNA and SNTAGT. Trimming shortened V by 2 bases and J by 2 bases, and 11 bases separated the two germline ends. The CDR3 bases are TGTGCCAGCAGTGACGCGGGGGCTCCCACAGATACGCAGTATTTT. Translated: CASSDAGAPTDTQYF.

The chain links TRBV27 to TRBJ2-3; 9 bases are shared with TRBD1. Germline values: CDR1 MNHEY, CDR2 SMNVEV (reference sequence). This CDR3 contains 18 residues. V lost 5 bases and J lost 2; bases outside the gene matches: 14. The CDR3 here is CASSTRTGASGPTDTQYF. Written as DNA, the CDR3 is TGTGCCAGCAGTACCAGGACAGGGGCCTCGGGACCCACAGATACGCAGTATTTT.